This T cell receptor beta chain derives from a study of cytomegalovirus exposure and HLA in healthy donors. Study results and caveats: Using the classifier, cytomegalovirus status was reportedly diagnosed with high specificity and sensitivity. Investigators reported approximately 170 TCR beta chains as tied to cytomegalovirus.

On this clone itself: Its antigen is not identified.

Germline V CDR1 and CDR2: SGHRS, YFSETQ. V shed 4 bases and J 3 bases; nucleotides not matched to a gene: 5. This CDR3 has 14 residues. Assay: immunoSEQ multiplex PCR; the TCRdb copy retains only in-frame clones and omits some. The data contain approximately 59,000 clones, around 92% of them singletons. This sequence was found in a man aged 18 to 29 in good health and CMV-seropositive. The gene calls are TRBV5-1 and TRBJ2-7; 9 positions agree with TRBD1. The sequencing sample was made of PBMCs. CDR3 bases: TGCGCCAGCAGCGGCGGGACAGGGAACTACGAGCAGTACTTC. Encoded protein: CASSGGTGNYEQYF. Full variable domain (outside the CDR3, taken from reference TRBV5-1 and TRBJ2-7): KAGVTQTPRYLIKTRGQQVTLSCSPISGHRSVSWYQQTPGQGLQFLFEYFSETQRNKGNFPGRFSGRQFSNSRSEMNVSTLELGDSALYLCASSGGTGNYEQYFGPGTRLTVT.